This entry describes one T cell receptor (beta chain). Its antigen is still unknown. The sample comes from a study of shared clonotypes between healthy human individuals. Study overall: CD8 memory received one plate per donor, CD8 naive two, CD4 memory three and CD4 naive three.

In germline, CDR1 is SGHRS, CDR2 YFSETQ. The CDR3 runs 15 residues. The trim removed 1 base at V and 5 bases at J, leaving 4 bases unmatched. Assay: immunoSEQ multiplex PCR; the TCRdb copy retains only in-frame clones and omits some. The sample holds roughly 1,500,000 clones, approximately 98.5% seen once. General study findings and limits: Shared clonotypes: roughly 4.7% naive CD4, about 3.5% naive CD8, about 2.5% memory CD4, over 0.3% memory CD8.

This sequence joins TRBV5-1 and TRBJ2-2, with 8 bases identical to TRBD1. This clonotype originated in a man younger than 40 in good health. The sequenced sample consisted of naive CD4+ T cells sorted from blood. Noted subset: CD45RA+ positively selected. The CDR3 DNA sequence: TGCGCCAGCAGCTTGTGGACAGGGTCGACCGGGGAGCTGTTTTTT. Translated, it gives CASSLWTGSTGELFF.